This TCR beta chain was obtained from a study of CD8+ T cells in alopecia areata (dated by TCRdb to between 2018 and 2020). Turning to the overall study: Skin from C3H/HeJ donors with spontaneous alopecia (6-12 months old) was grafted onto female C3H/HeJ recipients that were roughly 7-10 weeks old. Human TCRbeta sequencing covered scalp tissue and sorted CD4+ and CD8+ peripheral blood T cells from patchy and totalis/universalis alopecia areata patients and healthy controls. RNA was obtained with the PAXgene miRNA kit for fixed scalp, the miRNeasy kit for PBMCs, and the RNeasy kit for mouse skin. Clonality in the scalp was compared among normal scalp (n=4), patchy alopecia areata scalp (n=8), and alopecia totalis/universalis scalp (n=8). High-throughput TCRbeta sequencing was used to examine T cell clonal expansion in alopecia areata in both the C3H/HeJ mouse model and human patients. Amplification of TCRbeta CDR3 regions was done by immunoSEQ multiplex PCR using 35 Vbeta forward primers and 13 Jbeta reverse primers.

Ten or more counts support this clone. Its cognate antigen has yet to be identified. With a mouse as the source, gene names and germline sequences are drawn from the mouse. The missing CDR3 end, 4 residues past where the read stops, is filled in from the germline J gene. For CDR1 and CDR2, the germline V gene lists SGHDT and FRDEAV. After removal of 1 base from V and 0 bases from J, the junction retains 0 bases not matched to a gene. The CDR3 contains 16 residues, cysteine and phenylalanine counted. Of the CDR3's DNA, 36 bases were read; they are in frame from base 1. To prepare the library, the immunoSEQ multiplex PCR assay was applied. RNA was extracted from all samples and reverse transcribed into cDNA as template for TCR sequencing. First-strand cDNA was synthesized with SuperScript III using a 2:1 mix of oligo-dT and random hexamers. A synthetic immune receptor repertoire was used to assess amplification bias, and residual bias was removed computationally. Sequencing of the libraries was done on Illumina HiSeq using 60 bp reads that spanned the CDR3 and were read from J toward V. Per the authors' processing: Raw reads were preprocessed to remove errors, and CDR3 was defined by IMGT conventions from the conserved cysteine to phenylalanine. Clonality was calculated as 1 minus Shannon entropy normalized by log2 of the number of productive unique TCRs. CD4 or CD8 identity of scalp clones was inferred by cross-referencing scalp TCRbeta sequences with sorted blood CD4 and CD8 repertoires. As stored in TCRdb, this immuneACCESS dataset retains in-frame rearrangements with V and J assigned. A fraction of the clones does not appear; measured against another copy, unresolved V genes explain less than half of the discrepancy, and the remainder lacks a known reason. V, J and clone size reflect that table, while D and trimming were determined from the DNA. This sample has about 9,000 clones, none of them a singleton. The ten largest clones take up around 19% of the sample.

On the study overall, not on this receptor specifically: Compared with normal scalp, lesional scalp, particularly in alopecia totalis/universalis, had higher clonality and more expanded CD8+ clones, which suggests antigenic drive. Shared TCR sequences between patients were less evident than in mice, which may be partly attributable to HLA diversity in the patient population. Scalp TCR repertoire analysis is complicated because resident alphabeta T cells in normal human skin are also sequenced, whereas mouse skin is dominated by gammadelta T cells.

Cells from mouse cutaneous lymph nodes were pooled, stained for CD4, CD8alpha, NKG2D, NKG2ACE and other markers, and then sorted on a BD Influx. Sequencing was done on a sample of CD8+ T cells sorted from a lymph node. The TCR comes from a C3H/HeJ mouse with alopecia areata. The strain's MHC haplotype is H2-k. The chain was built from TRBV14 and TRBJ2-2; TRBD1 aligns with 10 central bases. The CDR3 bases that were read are TGTGCCAGCAGTTTCGGACAGGGGGCAAACACCGGG. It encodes CASSFGQGANTG. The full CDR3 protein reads CASSFGQGANTGQLYF.